This T cell receptor (beta chain) stems from a study of cytomegalovirus exposure and HLA in healthy donors. The PCR contained 60 Vbeta and 13 Jbeta primers. Sequencing was performed with immunoSEQ multiplex PCR; in TCRdb, only in-frame clones are kept and a portion is missing. This table has roughly 140,000 clones, around 10% appearing once. The CDR3 runs 15 residues. With 7 bases clipped from V and 10 bases from J, the junction kept 18 bases outside the gene matches. Germline lookup yields CDR1 MDHEN and CDR2 SYDVKM. V gene TRBV28 combines with J gene TRBJ1-1; 7 bases fit TRBD1. This TCR came from a male donor in good health and CMV-seronegative. Sequences were obtained from PBMCs. CDR3 protein: CASIAPSRGVGGAFF. The CDR3 nucleotides read TGTGCCAGCATAGCCCCCAGCAGGGGGGTCGGGGGAGCTTTCTTT.